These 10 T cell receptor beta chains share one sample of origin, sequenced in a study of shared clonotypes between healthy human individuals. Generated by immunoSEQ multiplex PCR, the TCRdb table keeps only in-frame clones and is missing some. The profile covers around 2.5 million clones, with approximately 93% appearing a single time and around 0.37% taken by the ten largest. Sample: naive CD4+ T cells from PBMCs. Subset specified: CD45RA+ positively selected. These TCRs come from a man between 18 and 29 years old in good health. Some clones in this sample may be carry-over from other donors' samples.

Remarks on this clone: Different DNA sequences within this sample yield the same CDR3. CDR3 bases: TGTGCCAGTAGTATAGATCTTTATGGCTACACCTTC. Its protein is CASSIDLYGYTF. The V gene is TRBV19, the J gene TRBJ1-2; no clear D. Trimming removed 0 bases at V and 5 bases at J, with 4 bases between. Germline CDR1 and CDR2: LNHDA and SQIVND (reference sequence). The CDR3 contains 12 residues.

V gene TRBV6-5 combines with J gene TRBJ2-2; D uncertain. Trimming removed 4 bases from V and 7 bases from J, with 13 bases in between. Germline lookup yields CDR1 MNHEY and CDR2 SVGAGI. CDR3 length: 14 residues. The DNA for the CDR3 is TGTGCCAGCAGTTTCCACGGAGCTGTCGGGGAGCTGTTTTTT. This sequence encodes CASSFHGAVGELFF.

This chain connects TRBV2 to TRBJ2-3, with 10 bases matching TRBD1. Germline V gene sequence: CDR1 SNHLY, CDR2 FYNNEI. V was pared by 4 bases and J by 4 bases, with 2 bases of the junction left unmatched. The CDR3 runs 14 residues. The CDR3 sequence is CASSGDRGPDTQYF. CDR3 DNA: TGTGCCAGCAGTGGGGACAGGGGCCCAGATACGCAGTATTTT. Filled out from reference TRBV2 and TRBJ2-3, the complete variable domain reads EPEVTQTPSHQVTQMGQEVILRCVPISNHLYFYWYRQILGQKVEFLVSFYNNEISEKSEIFDDQFSVERPDGSNFTLKIRSTKLEDSAMYFCASSGDRGPDTQYFGPGTRLTVL.

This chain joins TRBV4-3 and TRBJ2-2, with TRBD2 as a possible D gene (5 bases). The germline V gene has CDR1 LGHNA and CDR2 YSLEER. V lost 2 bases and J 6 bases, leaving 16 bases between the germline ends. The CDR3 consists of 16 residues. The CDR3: CASSQMSSLLSGELFF. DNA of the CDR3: TGCGCCAGCAGCCAAATGTCTAGCTTGTTGTCCGGGGAGCTGTTTTTT.

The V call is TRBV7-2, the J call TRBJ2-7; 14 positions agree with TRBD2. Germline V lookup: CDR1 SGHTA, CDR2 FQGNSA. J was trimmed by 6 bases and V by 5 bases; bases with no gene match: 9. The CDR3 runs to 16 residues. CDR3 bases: TGTGCCAGCAGCCCGAGCCGGGGACTAGCGGGAGTCGAGCAGTACTTC. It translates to CASSPSRGLAGVEQYF.

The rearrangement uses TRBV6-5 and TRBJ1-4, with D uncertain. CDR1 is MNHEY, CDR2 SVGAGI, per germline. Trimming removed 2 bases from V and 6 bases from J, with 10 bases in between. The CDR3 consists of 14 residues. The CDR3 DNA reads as TGTGCCAGCAGTTACCGTTGGGAGGATGAAAAACTGTTTTTT. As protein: CASSYRWEDEKLFF.

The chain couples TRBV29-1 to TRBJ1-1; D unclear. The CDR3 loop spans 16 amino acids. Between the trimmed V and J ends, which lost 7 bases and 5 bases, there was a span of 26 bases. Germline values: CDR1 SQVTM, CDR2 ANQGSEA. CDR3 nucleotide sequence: TGCAGCGGGTCCCAAGGGAACAACTTCGCGGGAACTGAAGCTTTCTTT. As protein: CSGSQGNNFAGTEAFF.

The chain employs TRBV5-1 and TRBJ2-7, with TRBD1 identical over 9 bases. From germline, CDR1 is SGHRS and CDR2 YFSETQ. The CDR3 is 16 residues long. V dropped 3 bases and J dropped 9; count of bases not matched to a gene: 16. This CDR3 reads CASSSTRDRDLNGQYF. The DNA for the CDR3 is TGCGCCAGCAGCTCCACCCGGGACAGGGATCTTAATGGGCAGTACTTC.

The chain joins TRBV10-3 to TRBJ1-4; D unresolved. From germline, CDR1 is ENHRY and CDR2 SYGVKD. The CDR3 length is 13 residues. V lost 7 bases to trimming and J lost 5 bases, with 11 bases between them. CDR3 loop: CAINDGRNEKLFF. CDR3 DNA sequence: TGTGCCATCAACGACGGCCGGAATGAAAAACTGTTTTTT.

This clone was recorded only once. The CDR3 DNA follows: TGTGCCAGCACCCTATCTAGCGGCACAGATACGCAGTATTTT. Residues: CASTLSSGTDTQYF. The gene calls are TRBV7-2 and TRBJ2-3; D is possibly TRBD2 (6 bases). Trimming shortened V by 7 bases and J by 1 base, and 12 bases separated the two germline ends. Per germline, CDR1 SGHTA and CDR2 FQGNSA. CDR3 length: 14 residues. Using reference TRBV7-2 and TRBJ2-3 for the parts outside the CDR3, the full variable domain is GAGVSQSPSNKVTEKGKDVELRCDPISGHTALYWYRQSLGQGLEFLIYFQGNSAPDKSGLPSDRFSAERTGGSVSTLTIQRTQQEDSAVYLCASTLSSGTDTQYFGPGTRLTVL.